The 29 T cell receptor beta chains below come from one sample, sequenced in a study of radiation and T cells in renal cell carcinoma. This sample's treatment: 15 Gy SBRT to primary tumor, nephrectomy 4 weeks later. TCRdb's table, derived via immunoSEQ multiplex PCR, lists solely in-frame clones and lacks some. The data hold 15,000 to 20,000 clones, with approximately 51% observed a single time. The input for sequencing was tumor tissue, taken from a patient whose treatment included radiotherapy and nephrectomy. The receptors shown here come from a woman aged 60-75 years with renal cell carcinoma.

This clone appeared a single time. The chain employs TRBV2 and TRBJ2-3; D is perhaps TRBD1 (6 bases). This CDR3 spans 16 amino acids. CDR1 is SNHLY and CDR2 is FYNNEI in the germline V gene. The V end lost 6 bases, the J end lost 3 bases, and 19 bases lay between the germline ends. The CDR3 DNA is TGTGCCAGCAGGAGGGAACAGGGTGGTGGAACAGATACGCAGTATTTT. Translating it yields CASRREQGGGTDTQYF. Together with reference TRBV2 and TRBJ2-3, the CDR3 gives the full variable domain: EPEVTQTPSHQVTQMGQEVILRCVPISNHLYFYWYRQILGQKVEFLVSFYNNEISEKSEIFDDQFSVERPDGSNFTLKIRSTKLEDSAMYFCASRREQGGGTDTQYFGPGTRLTVL.

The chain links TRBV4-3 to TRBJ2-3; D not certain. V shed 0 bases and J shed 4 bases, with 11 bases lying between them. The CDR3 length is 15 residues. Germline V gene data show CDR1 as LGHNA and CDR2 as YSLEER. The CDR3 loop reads CASSQDPTSPDTQYF. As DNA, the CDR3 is TGCGCCAGCAGCCAAGATCCAACTTCCCCAGATACGCAGTATTTT.

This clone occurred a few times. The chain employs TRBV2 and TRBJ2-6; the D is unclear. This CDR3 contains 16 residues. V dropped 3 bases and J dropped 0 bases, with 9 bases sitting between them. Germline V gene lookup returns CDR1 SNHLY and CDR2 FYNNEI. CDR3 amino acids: CASSESPSSGANVLTF. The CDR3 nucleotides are TGTGCCAGCAGTGAGTCCCCCAGCTCTGGGGCCAACGTCCTGACTTTC.

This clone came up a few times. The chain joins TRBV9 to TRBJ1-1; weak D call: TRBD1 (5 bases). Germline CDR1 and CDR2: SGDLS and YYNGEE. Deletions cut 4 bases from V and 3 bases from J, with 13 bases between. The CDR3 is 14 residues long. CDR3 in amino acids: CASSTSGTHTEAFF. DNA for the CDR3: TGTGCCAGCAGCACCTCCGGGACGCACACTGAAGCTTTCTTT.

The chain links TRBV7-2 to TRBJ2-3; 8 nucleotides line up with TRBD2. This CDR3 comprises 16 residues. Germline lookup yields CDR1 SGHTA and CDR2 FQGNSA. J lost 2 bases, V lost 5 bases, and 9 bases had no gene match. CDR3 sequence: CASSPMLAGFTDTQYF. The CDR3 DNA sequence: TGTGCCAGCAGCCCCATGTTAGCGGGGTTCACAGATACGCAGTATTTT.

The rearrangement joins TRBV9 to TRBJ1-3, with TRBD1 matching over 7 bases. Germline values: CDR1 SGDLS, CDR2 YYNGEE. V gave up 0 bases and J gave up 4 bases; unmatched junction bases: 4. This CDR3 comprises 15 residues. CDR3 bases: TGTGCCAGCAGCGTAGACAGGGGAAGGGGAAACACCATATATTTT. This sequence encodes CASSVDRGRGNTIYF.

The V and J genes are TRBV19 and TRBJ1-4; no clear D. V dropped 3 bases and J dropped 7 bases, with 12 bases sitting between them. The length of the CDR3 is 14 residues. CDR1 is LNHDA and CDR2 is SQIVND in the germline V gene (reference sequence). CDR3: CASSIGFDGEKLFF. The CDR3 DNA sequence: TGTGCCAGTAGTATCGGATTCGATGGTGAAAAACTGTTTTTT.

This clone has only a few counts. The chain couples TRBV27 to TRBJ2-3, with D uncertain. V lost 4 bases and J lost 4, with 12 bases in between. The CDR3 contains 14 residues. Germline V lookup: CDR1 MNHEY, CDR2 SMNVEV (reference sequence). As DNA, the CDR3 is TGTGCCAGCAGTTCCCTCTTCGGCGCAGATACGCAGTATTTT. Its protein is CASSSLFGADTQYF.

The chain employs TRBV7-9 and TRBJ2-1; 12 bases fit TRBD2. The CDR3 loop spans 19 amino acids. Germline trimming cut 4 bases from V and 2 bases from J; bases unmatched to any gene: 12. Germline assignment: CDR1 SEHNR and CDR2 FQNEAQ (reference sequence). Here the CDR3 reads CASSSPGLAGAGAYNEQFF. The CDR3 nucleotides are TGTGCCAGCAGCTCTCCGGGACTAGCGGGCGCTGGGGCCTACAATGAGCAGTTCTTC.

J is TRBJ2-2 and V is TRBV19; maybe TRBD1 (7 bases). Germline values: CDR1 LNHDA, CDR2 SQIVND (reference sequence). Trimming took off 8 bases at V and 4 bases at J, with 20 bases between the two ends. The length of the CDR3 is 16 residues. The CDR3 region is CASSFAGTAGTGELFF. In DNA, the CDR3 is TGTGCCAGTTCGTTCGCCGGGACAGCGGGCACCGGGGAGCTGTTTTTT.

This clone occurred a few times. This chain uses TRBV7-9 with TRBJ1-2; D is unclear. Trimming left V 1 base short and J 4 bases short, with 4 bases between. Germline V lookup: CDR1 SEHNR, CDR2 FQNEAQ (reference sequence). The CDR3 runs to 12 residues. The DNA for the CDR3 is TGTGCCAGCAGCTTAGAAGTCTATGGCTACACCTTC. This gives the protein CASSLEVYGYTF.

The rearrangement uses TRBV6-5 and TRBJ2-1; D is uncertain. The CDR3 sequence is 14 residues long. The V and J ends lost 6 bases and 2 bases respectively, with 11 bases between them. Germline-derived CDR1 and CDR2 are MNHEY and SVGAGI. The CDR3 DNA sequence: TGTGCCAGCAGAGCTAAAGGTCCCTACAATGAGCAGTTCTTC. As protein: CASRAKGPYNEQFF.

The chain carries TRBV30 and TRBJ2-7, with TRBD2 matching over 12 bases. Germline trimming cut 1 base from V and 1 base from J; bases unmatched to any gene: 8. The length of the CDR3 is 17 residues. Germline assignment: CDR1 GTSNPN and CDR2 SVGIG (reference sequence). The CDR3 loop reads CAWSAMTSGRGSYEQYF. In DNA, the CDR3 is TGTGCCTGGAGTGCCATGACTAGCGGGAGAGGATCCTACGAGCAGTACTTC. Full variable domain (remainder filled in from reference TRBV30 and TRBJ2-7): SQTIHQWPATLVQPVGSPLSLECTVEGTSNPNLYWYRQAAGRGLQLLFYSVGIGQISSEVPQNLSASRPQDRQFILSSKKLLLSDSGFYLCAWSAMTSGRGSYEQYFGPGTRLTVT.

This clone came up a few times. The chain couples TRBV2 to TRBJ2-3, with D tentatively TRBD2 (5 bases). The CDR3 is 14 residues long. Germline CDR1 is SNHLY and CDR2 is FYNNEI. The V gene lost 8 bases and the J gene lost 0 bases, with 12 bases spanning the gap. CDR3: CASLSRTSTDTQYF. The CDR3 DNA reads TGTGCCAGCCTGTCTAGGACTAGCACAGATACGCAGTATTTT.

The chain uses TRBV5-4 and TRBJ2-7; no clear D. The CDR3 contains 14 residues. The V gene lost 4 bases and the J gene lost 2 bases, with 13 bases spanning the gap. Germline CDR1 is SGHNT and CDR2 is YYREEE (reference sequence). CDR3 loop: CASSPTDGAYEQYF. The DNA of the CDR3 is TGTGCCAGCAGCCCTACCGACGGAGCCTACGAGCAGTACTTC.

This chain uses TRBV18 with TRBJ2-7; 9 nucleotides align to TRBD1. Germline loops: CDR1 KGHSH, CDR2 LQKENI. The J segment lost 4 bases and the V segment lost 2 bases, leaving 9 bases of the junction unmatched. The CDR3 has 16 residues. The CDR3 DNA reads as TGTGCCAGCTCACCAACTTCCGGGACAGGGACGTACGAGCAGTACTTC. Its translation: CASSPTSGTGTYEQYF.

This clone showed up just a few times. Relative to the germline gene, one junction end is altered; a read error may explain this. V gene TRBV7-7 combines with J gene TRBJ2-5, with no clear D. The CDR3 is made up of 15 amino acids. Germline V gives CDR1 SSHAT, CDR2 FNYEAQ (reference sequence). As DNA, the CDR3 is TGTGCTAGCAGCTTGGGGTTGGCAACCCAAGAGACCCAGTACTTC. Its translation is CASSLGLATQETQYF.

The CDR3 sequence is CASSLGTNTGELFF. CDR3 in DNA: TGTGCCAGCAGCTTAGGGACGAACACCGGGGAGCTGTTTTTT. The genes are TRBV7-3 and TRBJ2-2; unclear D gene. The CDR3 runs 14 residues. Germline V gene sequence: CDR1 SGHTA, CDR2 FQGTGA. V was pared by 2 bases and J by 0 bases, with 4 bases between.

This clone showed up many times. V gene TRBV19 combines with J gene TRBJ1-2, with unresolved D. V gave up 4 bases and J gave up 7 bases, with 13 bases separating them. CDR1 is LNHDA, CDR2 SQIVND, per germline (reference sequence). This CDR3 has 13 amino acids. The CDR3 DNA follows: TGTGCCAGTAGTAATAGCCCTCCCATTGGCTACACCTTC. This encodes CASSNSPPIGYTF.

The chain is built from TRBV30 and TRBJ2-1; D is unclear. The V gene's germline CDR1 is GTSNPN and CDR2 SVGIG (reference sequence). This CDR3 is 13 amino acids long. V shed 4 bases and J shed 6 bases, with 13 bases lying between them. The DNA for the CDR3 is TGTGCCTGGAACCAGCGAAAGTTCAATGAGCAGTTCTTC. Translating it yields CAWNQRKFNEQFF.

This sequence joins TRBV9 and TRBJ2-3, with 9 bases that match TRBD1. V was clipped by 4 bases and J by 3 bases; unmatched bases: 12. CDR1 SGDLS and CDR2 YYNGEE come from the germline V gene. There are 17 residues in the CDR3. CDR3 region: CASSPRTGAMSTDTQYF. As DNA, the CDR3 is TGTGCCAGCAGCCCCCGGACAGGGGCAATGAGTACAGATACGCAGTATTTT.

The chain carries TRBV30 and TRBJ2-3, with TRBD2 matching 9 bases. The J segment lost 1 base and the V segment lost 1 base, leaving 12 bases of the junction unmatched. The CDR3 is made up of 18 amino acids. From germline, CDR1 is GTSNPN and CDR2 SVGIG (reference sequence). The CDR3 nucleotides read TGTGCCTGGAGTGGAAAGGCGGGAGGGCCTTCAGGCACAGATACGCAGTATTTT. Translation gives CAWSGKAGGPSGTDTQYF. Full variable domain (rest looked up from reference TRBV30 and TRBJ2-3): SQTIHQWPATLVQPVGSPLSLECTVEGTSNPNLYWYRQAAGRGLQLLFYSVGIGQISSEVPQNLSASRPQDRQFILSSKKLLLSDSGFYLCAWSGKAGGPSGTDTQYFGPGTRLTVL.

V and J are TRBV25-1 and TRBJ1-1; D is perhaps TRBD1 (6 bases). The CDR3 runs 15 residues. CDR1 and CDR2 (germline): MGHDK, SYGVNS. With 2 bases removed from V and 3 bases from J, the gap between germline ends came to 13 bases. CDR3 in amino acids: CASSEEGGRDTEAFF. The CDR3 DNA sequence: TGTGCCAGCAGTGAAGAGGGGGGCAGGGACACTGAAGCTTTCTTT.

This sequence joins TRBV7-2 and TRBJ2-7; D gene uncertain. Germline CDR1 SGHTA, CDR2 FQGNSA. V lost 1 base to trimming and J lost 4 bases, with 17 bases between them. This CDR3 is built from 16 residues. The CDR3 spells CASSLGMGSGRYEQYF. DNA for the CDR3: TGTGCCAGCAGCTTAGGGATGGGATCAGGAAGGTACGAGCAGTACTTC.

CDR3 residues: CAWSAPTGLSTGELFF. In DNA form, the CDR3 reads TGTGCCTGGAGTGCCCCTACAGGGCTGTCCACCGGGGAGCTGTTTTTT. The gene calls are TRBV30 and TRBJ2-2, with a possible D match to TRBD1 (6 bases). Trimming stripped 1 base from V and 4 bases from J, with 16 bases between. CDR3 size: 16 residues. Germline-derived CDR1 and CDR2 are GTSNPN and SVGIG (reference sequence).

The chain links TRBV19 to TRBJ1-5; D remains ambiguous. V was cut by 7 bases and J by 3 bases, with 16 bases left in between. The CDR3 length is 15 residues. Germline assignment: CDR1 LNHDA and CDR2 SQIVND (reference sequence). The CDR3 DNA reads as TGTGCCAGTACCCCCGCGAGTCCCTACAATCAGCCCCAGCATTTT. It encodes CASTPASPYNQPQHF.

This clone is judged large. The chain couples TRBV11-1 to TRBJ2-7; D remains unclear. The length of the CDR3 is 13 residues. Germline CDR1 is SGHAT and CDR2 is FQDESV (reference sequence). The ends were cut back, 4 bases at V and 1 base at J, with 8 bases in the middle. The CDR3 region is CASSSGKSYEQYF. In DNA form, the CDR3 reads TGTGCCAGCAGCTCCGGAAAGTCCTACGAGCAGTACTTC.

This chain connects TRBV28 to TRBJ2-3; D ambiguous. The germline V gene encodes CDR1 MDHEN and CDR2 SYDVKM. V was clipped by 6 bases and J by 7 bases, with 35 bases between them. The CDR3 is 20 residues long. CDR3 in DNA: TGTGCCAGCAGCCCTCGATACCAAGCGAGCGAAAGGGCCCCAAAAAATACGCAGTATTTT. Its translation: CASSPRYQASERAPKNTQYF.

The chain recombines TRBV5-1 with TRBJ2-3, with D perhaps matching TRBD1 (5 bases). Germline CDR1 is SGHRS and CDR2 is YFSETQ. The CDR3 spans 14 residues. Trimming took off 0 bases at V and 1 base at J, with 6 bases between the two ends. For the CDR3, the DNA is TGCGCCAGCAGCTTGGCACAGGGCACAGATACGCAGTATTTT. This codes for CASSLAQGTDTQYF. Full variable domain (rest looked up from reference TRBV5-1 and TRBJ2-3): KAGVTQTPRYLIKTRGQQVTLSCSPISGHRSVSWYQQTPGQGLQFLFEYFSETQRNKGNFPGRFSGRQFSNSRSEMNVSTLELGDSALYLCASSLAQGTDTQYFGPGTRLTVL.